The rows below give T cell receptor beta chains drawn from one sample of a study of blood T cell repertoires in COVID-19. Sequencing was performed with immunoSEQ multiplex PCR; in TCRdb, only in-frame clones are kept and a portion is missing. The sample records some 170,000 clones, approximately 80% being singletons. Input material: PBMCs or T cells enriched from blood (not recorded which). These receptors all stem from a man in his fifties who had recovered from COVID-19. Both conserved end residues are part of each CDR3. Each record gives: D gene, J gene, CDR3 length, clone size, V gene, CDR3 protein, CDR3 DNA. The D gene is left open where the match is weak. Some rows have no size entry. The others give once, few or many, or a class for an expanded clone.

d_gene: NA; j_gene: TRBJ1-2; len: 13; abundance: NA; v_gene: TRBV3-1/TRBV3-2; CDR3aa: CASSPRHIRGYTF; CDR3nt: TGTGCCAGCAGCCCCCGACATATCCGAGGCTACACCTTC
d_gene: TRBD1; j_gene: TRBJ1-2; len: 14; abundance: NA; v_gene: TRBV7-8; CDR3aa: CASSFGQGVRGYTF; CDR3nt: TGTGCCAGCAGCTTCGGACAGGGGGTTCGAGGCTACACCTTC
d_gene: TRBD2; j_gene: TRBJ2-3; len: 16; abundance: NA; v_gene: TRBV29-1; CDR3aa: CSVGGHERGSTDTQYF; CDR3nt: TGCAGCGTTGGAGGGCACGAGCGGGGGAGCACAGATACGCAGTATTTT
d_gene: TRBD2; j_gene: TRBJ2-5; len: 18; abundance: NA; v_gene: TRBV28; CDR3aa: CASSTIPGLAGARETQYF; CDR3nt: TGTGCCAGCAGTACGATACCCGGACTAGCGGGGGCCAGAGAGACCCAGTACTTC
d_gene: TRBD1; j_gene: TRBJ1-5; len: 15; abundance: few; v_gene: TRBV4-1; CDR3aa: CASSQDRQGGQPQHF; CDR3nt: TGCGCCAGCAGCCAAGATCGACAGGGAGGCCAGCCCCAGCATTTT
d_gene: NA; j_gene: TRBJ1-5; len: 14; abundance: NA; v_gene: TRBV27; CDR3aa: CASSPEPSNQPQHF; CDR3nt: TGTGCCAGCAGTCCTGAGCCCAGCAATCAGCCCCAGCATTTT
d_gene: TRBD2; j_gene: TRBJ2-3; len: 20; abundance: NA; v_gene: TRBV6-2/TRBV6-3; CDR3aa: CASSYSTSGGPEGGTDTQYF; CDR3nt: TGTGCCAGCAGTTACTCGACTAGCGGGGGGCCTGAGGGTGGCACAGATACGCAGTATTTT
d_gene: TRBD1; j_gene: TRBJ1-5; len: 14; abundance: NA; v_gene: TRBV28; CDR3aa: CASSPQGKSGPQHF; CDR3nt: TGTGCCAGCAGCCCACAGGGGAAATCAGGGCCCCAGCATTTT
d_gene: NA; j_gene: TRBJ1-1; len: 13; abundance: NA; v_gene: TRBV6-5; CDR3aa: CASSYSRGPEAFF; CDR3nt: TGTGCCAGCAGTTACTCGCGGGGCCCTGAAGCTTTCTTT
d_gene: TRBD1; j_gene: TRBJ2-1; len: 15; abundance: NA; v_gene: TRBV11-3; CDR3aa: CASSFSGTAYNEQFF; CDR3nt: TGTGCCAGCAGCTTCTCCGGGACAGCCTACAATGAGCAGTTCTTC
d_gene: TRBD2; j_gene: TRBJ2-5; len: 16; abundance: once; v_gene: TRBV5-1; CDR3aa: CASSLVRGGVQETQYF; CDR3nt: TGCGCCAGCAGCTTGGTTCGCGGGGGGGTTCAAGAGACCCAGTACTTC
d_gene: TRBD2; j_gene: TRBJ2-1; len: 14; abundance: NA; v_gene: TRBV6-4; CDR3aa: CATNPGLGGNEQFF; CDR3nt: TGTGCCACCAACCCGGGACTAGGGGGGAATGAGCAGTTCTTC
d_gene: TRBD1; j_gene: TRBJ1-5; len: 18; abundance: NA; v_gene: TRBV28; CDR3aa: CASSPRGGDRGLNQPQHF; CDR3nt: TGTGCCAGCAGTCCCCGGGGGGGGGACAGGGGACTCAATCAGCCCCAGCATTTT
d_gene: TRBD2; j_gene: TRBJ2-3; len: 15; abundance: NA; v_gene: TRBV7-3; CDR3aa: CASSSSGGPVDTQYF; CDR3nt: TGTGCCAGCAGCTCTAGCGGGGGGCCGGTAGATACGCAGTATTTT
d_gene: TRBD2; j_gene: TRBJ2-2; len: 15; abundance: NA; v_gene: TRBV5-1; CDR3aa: CASSLTSGSTGELFF; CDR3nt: TGCGCCAGCAGCCTGACTAGCGGGAGCACCGGGGAGCTGTTTTTT
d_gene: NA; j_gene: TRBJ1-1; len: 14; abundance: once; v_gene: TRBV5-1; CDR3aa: CASSVETENTEAFF; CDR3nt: TGCGCCAGCAGCGTAGAGACAGAGAACACTGAAGCTTTCTTT
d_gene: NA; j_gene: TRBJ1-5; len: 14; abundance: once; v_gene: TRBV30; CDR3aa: CAWSPLTVNQPQHF; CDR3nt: TGTGCCTGGAGTCCACTTACAGTGAATCAGCCCCAGCATTTT
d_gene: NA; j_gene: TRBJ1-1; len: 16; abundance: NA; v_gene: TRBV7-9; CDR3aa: CASSSISGSLNTEAFF; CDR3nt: TGTGCCAGCAGCTCCATTTCAGGGTCCTTGAACACTGAAGCTTTCTTT
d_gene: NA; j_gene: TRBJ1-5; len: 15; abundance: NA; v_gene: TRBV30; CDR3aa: CAWSVRGAIDQPQHF; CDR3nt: TGTGCCTGGAGTGTACGGGGGGCTATCGATCAGCCCCAGCATTTT
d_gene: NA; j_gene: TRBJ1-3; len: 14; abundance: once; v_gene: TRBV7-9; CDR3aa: CASSLVQSGNTIYF; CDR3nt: TGTGCCAGCAGCTTAGTCCAGTCTGGAAACACCATATATTTT
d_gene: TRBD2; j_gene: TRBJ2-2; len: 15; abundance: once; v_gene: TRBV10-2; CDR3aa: CASIRLAGPREELFF; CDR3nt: TGCGCCAGCATCCGACTAGCGGGGCCCAGGGAGGAGCTGTTTTTT
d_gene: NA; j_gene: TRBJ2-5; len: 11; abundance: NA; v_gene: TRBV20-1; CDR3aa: CSVEGRETQYF; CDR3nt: TGCAGTGTGGAGGGGAGGGAGACCCAGTACTTC
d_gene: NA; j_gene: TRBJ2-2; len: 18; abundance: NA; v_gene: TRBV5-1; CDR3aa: CASASRTWLGTNTGELFF; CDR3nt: TGCGCCAGCGCCTCTCGGACTTGGCTGGGTACGAACACCGGGGAGCTGTTTTTT
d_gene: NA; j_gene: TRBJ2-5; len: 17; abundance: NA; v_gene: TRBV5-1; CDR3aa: CASSLASGVFGQETQYF; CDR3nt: TGCGCCAGCAGCTTGGCCTCAGGGGTGTTTGGCCAAGAGACCCAGTACTTC
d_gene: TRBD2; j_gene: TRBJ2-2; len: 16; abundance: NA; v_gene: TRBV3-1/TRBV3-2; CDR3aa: CASSRIAGGSTGELFF; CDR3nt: TGTGCCAGCAGCCGCATTGCGGGGGGGAGCACCGGGGAGCTGTTTTTT
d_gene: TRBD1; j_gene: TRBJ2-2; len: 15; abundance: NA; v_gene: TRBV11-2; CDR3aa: CASSLRTGVTGELFF; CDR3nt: TGTGCCAGCAGCTTGAGGACAGGGGTCACCGGGGAGCTGTTTTTT
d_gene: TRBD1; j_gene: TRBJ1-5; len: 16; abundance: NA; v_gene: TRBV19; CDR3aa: CASSIVGQGSNQPQHF; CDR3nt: TGTGCCAGTAGTATAGTCGGACAGGGTAGCAATCAGCCCCAGCATTTT
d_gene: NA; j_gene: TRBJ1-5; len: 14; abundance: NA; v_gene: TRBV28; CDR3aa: CASSMRSQNQPQHF; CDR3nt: TGTGCCAGCTCCATGCGGTCTCAGAATCAGCCCCAGCATTTT
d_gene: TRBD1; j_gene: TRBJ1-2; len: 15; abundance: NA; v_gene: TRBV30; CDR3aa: CAWSDRTGYNYGYTF; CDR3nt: TGTGCCTGGAGTGACCGGACAGGGTATAACTATGGCTACACCTTC
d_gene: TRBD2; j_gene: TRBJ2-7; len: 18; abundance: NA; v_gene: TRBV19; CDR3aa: CASSIEVPSGGISYEQYF; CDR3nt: TGTGCCAGTAGTATAGAAGTCCCAAGCGGGGGAATATCCTACGAGCAGTACTTC
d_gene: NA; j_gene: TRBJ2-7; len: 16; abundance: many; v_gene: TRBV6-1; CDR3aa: CASSERDPQVASEQYF; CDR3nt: TGTGCCAGCAGCGAAAGAGATCCCCAGGTTGCGAGCGAGCAGTACTTC
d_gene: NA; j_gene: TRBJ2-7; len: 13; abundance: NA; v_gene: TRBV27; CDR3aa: CASSFLTGNEQYF; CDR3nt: TGTGCCAGCAGTTTCCTAACAGGGAACGAGCAGTACTTC
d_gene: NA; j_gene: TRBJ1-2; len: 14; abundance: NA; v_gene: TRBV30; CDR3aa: CACRSPQGNYGYTF; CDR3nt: TGTGCCTGCAGGTCCCCTCAGGGTAACTATGGCTACACCTTC
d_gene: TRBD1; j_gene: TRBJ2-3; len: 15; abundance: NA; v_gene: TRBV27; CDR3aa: CASSLAQGVIDTQYF; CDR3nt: TGTGCCAGCAGTTTGGCACAGGGGGTGATAGATACGCAGTATTTT
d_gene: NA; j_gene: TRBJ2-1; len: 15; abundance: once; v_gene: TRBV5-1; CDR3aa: CASSEAGDSYNEQFF; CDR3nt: TGCGCCAGCAGCGAAGCAGGGGACTCCTACAATGAGCAGTTCTTC
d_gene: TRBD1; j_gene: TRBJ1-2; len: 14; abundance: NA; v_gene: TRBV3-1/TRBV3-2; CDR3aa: CASSQRGQGYGYTF; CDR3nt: TGTGCCAGCAGCCAACGGGGACAGGGATATGGCTACACCTTC
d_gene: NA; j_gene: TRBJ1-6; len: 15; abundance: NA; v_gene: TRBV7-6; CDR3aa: CASRDTSSYNSPLHF; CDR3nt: TGTGCCAGCCGGGACACGAGCTCCTATAATTCACCCCTCCACTTT
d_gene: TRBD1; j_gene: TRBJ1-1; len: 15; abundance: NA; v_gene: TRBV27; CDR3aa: CASSFHGTVNTEAFF; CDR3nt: TGTGCCAGCAGTTTTCATGGGACAGTGAACACTGAAGCTTTCTTT
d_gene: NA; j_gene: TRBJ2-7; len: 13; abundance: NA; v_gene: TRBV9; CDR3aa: CASSVNRNHEQYF; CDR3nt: TGTGCCAGCAGCGTAAACAGGAACCACGAGCAGTACTTC
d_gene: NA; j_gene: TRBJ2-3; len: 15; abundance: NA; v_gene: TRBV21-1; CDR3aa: CASQEKTGVTDTQYF; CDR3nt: TGTGCCAGCCAAGAAAAAACAGGGGTCACAGATACGCAGTATTTT
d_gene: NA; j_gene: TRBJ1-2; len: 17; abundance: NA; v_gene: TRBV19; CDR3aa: CASSPLGLSLTNYGYTF; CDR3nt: TGTGCCAGTAGTCCACTTGGACTGAGTTTGACTAACTATGGCTACACCTTC
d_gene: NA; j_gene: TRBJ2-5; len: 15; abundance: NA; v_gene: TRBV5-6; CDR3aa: CASSLVPGAQETQYF; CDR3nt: TGTGCCAGCAGCTTGGTACCAGGGGCGCAAGAGACCCAGTACTTC
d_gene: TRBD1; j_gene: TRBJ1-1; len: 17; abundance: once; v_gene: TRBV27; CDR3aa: CASSSGQGALTNTEAFF; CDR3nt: TGTGCCAGCAGTTCTGGACAGGGGGCCCTTACTAACACTGAAGCTTTCTTT
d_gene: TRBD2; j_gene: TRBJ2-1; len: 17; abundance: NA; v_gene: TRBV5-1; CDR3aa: CASSLVPLAVSYNEQFF; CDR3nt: TGCGCCAGCAGCTTGGTTCCCCTAGCGGTCTCCTACAATGAGCAGTTCTTC
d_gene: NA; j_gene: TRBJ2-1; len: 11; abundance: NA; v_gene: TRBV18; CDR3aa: CASSPRGEQFF; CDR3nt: TGTGCCAGCTCACCACGAGGGGAGCAGTTCTTC
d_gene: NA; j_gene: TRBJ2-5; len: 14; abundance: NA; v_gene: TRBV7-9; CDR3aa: CASSLDPGRETQYF; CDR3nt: TGTGCCAGCAGCTTAGATCCAGGTCGAGAGACCCAGTACTTC
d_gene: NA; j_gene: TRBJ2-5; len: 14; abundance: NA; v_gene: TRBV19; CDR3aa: CASSISTSQETQYF; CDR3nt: TGTGCCAGTAGTATCTCGACTAGCCAAGAGACCCAGTACTTC
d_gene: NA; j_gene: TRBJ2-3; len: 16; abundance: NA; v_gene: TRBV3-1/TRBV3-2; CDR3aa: CASSIRGAESTDTQYF; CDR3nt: TGTGCCAGCAGCATACGTGGGGCAGAGAGCACAGATACGCAGTATTTT
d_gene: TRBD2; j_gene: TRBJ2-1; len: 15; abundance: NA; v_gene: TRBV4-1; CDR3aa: CASSGGSGGYNEQFF; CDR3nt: TGCGCCAGCAGCGGAGGAAGCGGGGGGTACAATGAGCAGTTCTTC
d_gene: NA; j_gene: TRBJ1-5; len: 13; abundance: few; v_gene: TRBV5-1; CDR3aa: CASSLSGYQPQHF; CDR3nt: TGCGCCAGCAGCTTGTCCGGGTATCAGCCCCAGCATTTT
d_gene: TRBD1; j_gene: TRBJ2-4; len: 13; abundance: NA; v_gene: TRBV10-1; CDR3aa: CASSPGQGGIQYF; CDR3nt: TGCGCCAGCAGCCCGGGACAGGGAGGCATTCAGTACTTC
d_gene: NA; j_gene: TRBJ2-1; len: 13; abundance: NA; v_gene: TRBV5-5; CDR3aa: CASSFGTYNEQFF; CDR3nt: TGTGCCAGCAGCTTCGGGACTTACAATGAGCAGTTCTTC
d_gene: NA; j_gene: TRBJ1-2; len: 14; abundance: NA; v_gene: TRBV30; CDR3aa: CAWSMTDLYYGYTF; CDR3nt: TGTGCCTGGAGTATGACAGACCTTTACTATGGCTACACCTTC
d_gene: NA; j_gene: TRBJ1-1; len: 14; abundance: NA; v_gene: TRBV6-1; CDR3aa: CASSEQATVFEAFF; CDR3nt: TGTGCCAGCAGTGAACAGGCCACCGTCTTTGAAGCTTTCTTT
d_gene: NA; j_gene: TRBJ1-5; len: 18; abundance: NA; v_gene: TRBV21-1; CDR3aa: CASSKRGRRLDRNQPQHF; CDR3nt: TGTGCCAGCAGCAAACGGGGCAGACGATTGGACAGAAATCAGCCCCAGCATTTT
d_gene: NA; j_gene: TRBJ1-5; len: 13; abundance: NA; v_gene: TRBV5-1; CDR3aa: CASSLGFGQPQHF; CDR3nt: TGCGCCAGCAGCTTGGGGTTCGGTCAGCCCCAGCATTTT
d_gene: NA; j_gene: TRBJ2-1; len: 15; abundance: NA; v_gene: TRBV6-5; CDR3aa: CASSYSNRDYSEQFF; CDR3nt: TGTGCCAGCAGTTACTCCAACAGGGACTACAGTGAGCAGTTCTTC
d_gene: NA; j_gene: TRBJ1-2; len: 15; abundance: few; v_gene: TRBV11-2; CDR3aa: CASSRGAGPLYGYTF; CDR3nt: TGTGCCAGCAGCCGGGGGGCAGGGCCCCTCTATGGCTACACCTTC
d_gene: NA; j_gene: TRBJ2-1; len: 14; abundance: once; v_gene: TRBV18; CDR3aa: CASSPFSGDNEQFF; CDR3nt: TGTGCCAGCTCACCTTTTTCAGGGGACAATGAGCAGTTCTTC